These T cell receptor beta chains were read from a single sample in a study of shared clonotypes between healthy human individuals. Profiled with immunoSEQ multiplex PCR; TCRdb holds only in-frame clones, not every one. The sample holds hundreds of thousands of clones, 90% to 96% seen once. The sequencing sample was made of naive CD4+ T cells sorted from blood. The origin of the receptors is a woman aged 25-40 years in good health. Both conserved end residues are part of each CDR3. The order of the fields is V gene, CDR3 protein.

>TRBV28
CASNPSTGGNYEQYF
>TRBV29-1
CSVADYEQYF
>TRBV6-6
CASSYRLGGSYNEQFF
>TRBV11-2
CASSSGKDRKLFF
>TRBV28
CASTTGGAAKSDTQYF
>TRBV28
CASSKAQGMNTEAFF
>TRBV30
CAWNTGHEQFF
>TRBV11-2
CASSLDQRLAGSGANVLTF
>TRBV29-1
CSVERRDRGSYDPTQYF
>TRBV5-1
CASSSRAGSYEQYF
>TRBV9
CASSVALAGNTGELFF
>TRBV27
CASSLFWGDNSPLHF
>TRBV10-3
CAISESGQGIRGYTF
>TRBV18
CASSPGTSGVYEQYF
>TRBV10-2
CASSDAGQREWTGELFF
>TRBV5-4
CASSSLAGRQETQYF
>TRBV11-2
CASSPWTSGRWVNEQFF
>TRBV2
CASRNQQGNNQPQHF
>TRBV11-2
CASSLDQGPTYEQYF
>TRBV5-6
CASSPLPRTGSRYEQYF
>TRBV7-3
CASSPNSYEQYF
>TRBV6-6
CASSTTGGGELFF
>TRBV7-2
CASSSAAAPWRDTQYF
>TRBV28
CASRPGGTPYGYTF
>TRBV2
CASSVQTTNYGYTF
>TRBV9
CASSPGRNTGELFF
>TRBV5-5
CASSPNVWNYGYTF
>TRBV29-1
CSVVEAMNTEAFF
>TRBV5-1
CASSLGASGTYEQYF
>TRBV4-1
CASSQDRGDTNEKLFF
>TRBV6-5
CASSYSASGAFEQYF
>TRBV28
CASSFLGPEEPEAFF
>TRBV5-8
CASSPWTGGASYEQYF
>TRBV11-3
CASSLGGDTYEQYF
>TRBV9
CASSVEDLAGVGQFF
>TRBV6-5
CASSYSLALSSEQYF
>TRBV28
CASKPALGGYTF
>TRBV16
CASSRDRRGDPQYF
>TRBV10-1
CASSESTEGEYNEQFF
>TRBV6-6
CASSKGQGGADTQYF
>TRBV5-1
CASKGVRGSGTEAFF
>TRBV7-9
CASSTQDRGSYNEQFF
>TRBV11-2
CASSWTSGFSYEQYF
>TRBV5-4
CASSLGFKTGAYEQYF
>TRBV27
CASSLTGLADYEQYF
>TRBV19
CASSPGTGSVSEAFF
>TRBV5-4
CASSFRTNTEAFF
>TRBV7-3
CASSLTVHTRNEQFF
>TRBV27
CASSSRGTAYEQYF
>TRBV5-1
CASSETGRTSTDTQYF
>TRBV19
CASSITFAVTGDNVNTEAFF
>TRBV5-4
CATMAQRDTEAFF
>TRBV18
CASSPTGQGVSYEQYF
>TRBV6-5
CASSYSINQPQHF
>TRBV6-1
CASSPRGRGDQPQHF
>TRBV19
CASSMGQMNTEAFF
>TRBV6-1
CATGQVNTGELFF
>TRBV7-8
CASSPRVAGAYNEQFF
>TRBV20-1
CSARSGNEQFF
>TRBV11-2
CASSLWASGSDADTQYF